This T cell receptor beta chain comes out of a study of blood T cell repertoires in COVID-19. The overall study: Samples representing acute and convalescent COVID-19 were sourced from the United States, Italy and Spain. From T cells, B-cell-depleted T cells, or PBMCs came the material, which was cDNA or gDNA.

Original processing methods: Amplification of reference gene primers provided the estimated nucleated cell counts. Using immunoSEQ multiplex PCR, the repertoire was profiled, and TCRdb retains in-frame clones only, with some absent. D and trimming were read from the DNA, whereas the V and J calls and clone size are those reported in that table. This sample has 90,000 to 140,000 clones, with approximately 85% found just once. V gave up 3 bases and J gave up 4 bases, with 7 bases separating them. This CDR3 comprises 13 residues. CDR1 MDHEN and CDR2 SYDVKM come from the germline V gene. The TCR comes from a man in his forties or fifties with acute or convalescent COVID-19. Sequencing was done on a sample of peripheral blood. This chain uses TRBV28 with TRBJ1-5; D is unclear. CDR3 amino acids: CASSFSGNQPQHF. In DNA form, the CDR3 reads TGTGCCAGCAGTTTCAGTGGTAATCAGCCCCAGCATTTT.